This TCR beta chain was identified during a study of PD-1 blockade in classical Hodgkin lymphoma. For the study at large: Nivolumab was administered to patients intravenously at 3 mg/kg every 2 weeks.

Repertoires were generated with immunoSEQ multiplex PCR, while TCRdb's copy carries only in-frame clones and drops some. The sample shows tens of thousands of clones, approximately 64% of them seen only once. Per germline, CDR1 LNHDA and CDR2 SQIVND (reference sequence). The CDR3 is 17 amino acids. Trimming removed 2 bases from V and 3 bases from J, with 16 bases in between. This clone was seen a handful of times. Antigen unknown. General study results and limits: Why the repertoires differ is still unclear, perhaps disease activity or prior therapy. The study reported lower baseline TCR diversity in newly diagnosed patients than in healthy donors.

Brentuximab vedotin exposure varied, and every patient relapsed after autologous stem cell transplantation. Complete response, partial response or progressive disease constituted the best response categories observed. The source material was peripheral blood mononuclear cells (PBMCs), sampled at baseline. The receptor was derived from a human donor with classical Hodgkin lymphoma. The rearrangement links TRBV19 to TRBJ2-2; D perhaps matches TRBD2 (7 bases). The chain's CDR3 is CASSIMGGLADTGELFF. CDR3 sequence (DNA): TGTGCCAGTAGTATAATGGGGGGGCTAGCGGACACCGGGGAGCTGTTTTTT.